The present TCR beta chain was sequenced within a study of T cells in Graves' hyperthyroidism and ophthalmopathy. A remark on this clonotype: Its antigen remains unknown.

Clinical Activity Scores of at least 3, NOSPECS grades of at least 4 and durations under 3 months characterized ophthalmopathy patients. General study findings and limits: Blood also carried most thyroid clonotypes expanded above 0.001. Ophthalmopathy, which appeared later, was predicted by the model a median approximately 6.7 months before onset. Using 13 V-J features, a model discriminated ophthalmopathy from stable hyperthyroidism.

Germline loops: CDR1 MNHEY, CDR2 SMNVEV (reference sequence). The CDR3 has 13 residues. Trimming pared 3 bases from V and 8 bases from J, leaving 13 bases between. RNA transcripts provided the source from which TCR beta CDR3 regions were amplified. When the TCR CDR3 underwent first-round RT-PCR, the HTBI primer set was used. TCRdb used MiXCR to reprocess the multiplex PCR reads, holding one entry per CDR3 protein. The table records around 490,000 distinct CDR3 sequences, roughly 21% of them present only once. The rearrangement joins TRBV27 to TRBJ1-1; tentative D call: TRBD1 (5 bases). Sequencing was carried out using blood. The TCR comes from a middle-aged man with Graves' ophthalmopathy. Here the CDR3 reads CASSFDGRVEAFF. In nucleotides, the CDR3 is TGTGCCAGCAGTTTCGATGGCAGGGTCGAAGCTTTCTTT.